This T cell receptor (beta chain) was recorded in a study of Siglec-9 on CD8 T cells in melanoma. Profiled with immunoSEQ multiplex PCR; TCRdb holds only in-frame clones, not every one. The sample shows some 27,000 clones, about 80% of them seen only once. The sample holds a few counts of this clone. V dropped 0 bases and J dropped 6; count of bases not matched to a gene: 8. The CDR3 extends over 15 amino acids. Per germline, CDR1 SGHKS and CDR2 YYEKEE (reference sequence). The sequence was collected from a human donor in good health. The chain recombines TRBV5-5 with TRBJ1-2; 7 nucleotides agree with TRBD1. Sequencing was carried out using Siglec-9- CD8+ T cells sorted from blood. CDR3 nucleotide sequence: TGTGCCAGCAGCTTGGAGGTGGCAGGGGGGAATGGCTACACCTTC. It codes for CASSLEVAGGNGYTF.